This T cell receptor beta chain was captured in a study of human T cells and chemical hapten exposure. General study results and limits: PT1 expanded TCR counts and patch test score were linked, and their correlation was positive.

From the RACE reads, TCRdb called clonotypes with MiXCR, one entry per CDR3 protein. The sample holds approximately 70,000 distinct CDR3 sequences, 7.5% to 10% seen once. This clonotype was counted many times. Its cognate antigen is unknown. Time point described: patch test 1, 2 weeks after DPC sensitization. Treatment described: therapeutic diphenylcyclopropenone sensitization with weekly scalp DPC. Staff drew blood before applying each patch test. This CDR3 comprises 15 residues. The germline gives CDR1 DFQATT, CDR2 SNEGSKA (reference sequence). J gave up 0 bases and V 6 bases, and 4 bases lay outside the gene matches.

The rearrangement links TRBV20-1 to TRBJ2-1, with 11 bases lining up with TRBD2. Sample: whole blood, taken in connection with sensitization to the hapten diphenylcyclopropenone (DPC). The clonotype was recovered from a woman aged 40-49 years with alopecia areata. Some clones in this sample may be carry-over from other donors' samples. For the CDR3, the DNA is TGCAGTGCGACCCTAGCGGGGGGCTCCTACAATGAGCAGTTCTTC. Protein product: CSATLAGGSYNEQFF.